The TCR beta chain described here comes from a study of cytomegalovirus exposure and HLA in healthy donors. Study-wide results and caveats: An analysis that was carried out later associated approximately 17,000 TCR beta sequences with HLA alleles at 0.05 false discovery rate. HLA-A and HLA-B allele assignments for most subjects were reportedly predicted accurately using TCR beta sequences.

Both 60 Vbeta primers and 13 Jbeta primers went into the PCR. Profiled with immunoSEQ multiplex PCR; TCRdb holds only in-frame clones, not every one. This repertoire shows about 270,000 clones, around two thirds found once; its top ten account for approximately 2.1%. On this clone itself: Its antigen remains unknown.

Trimming pared 4 bases from V and 8 bases from J, leaving 12 bases between. The CDR3 contains 12 residues. Germline loops: CDR1 SGHDT, CDR2 YYEEEE. The gene calls are TRBV5-6 and TRBJ1-2; D is unresolved. Source material: PBMCs. This clonotype originated in a female donor in good health and CMV-seronegative. The CDR3 loop is CASSAGLGGYTF. For the CDR3, the DNA is TGTGCCAGCAGCGCGGGGTTGGGAGGCTACACCTTC. Full variable domain (missing parts from reference TRBV5-6 and TRBJ1-2): DAGVTQSPTHLIKTRGQQVTLRCSPKSGHDTVSWYQQALGQGPQFIFQYYEEEERQRGNFPDRFSGHQFPNYSSELNVNALLLGDSALYLCASSAGLGGYTFGSGTRLTVV.